The entry below describes one T cell receptor beta chain. Its cognate antigen is unknown. V was trimmed by 3 bases and J by 0 bases, leaving 9 bases between them. The CDR3 contains 15 residues. Germline CDR1 SGHTA, CDR2 FQGNSA. These data come from a study of beta chain features in type 1 diabetes. Study results and limitations: Moderate but significant shortening of TCRB CDR3s was recorded in all four CD4+ subsets from Type 1 diabetes patients.

Expressed TCRB transcripts were sequenced after all isolated RNA was converted to cDNA. Clones were read by immunoSEQ multiplex PCR, and TCRdb kept only the in-frame ones, dropping some. The sample contains hundreds of thousands of clones, about 14% of which appear only once. The sequenced sample consisted of naive CD4+ T cells from blood. The receptor was isolated from a young man with type 1 diabetes. The V call is TRBV7-2, the J call TRBJ2-1; D not certain. Here the CDR3 reads CASSFGLGSYNEQFF. The CDR3 DNA follows: TGTGCCAGCAGCTTTGGGTTAGGCTCCTACAATGAGCAGTTCTTC.